This T cell receptor beta chain is from a study of cytotoxic CD8 clonotypes in ibrutinib-treated CLL. Overall study: The patients, about a dozen relapsed/refractory and approximately 14 treatment-naive, included roughly 17 who were IGHV unmutated. By median approximately 63 months, roughly 12 had progressed and about 15 stayed remitted; responses had been 2 complete and about 25 partial. Sequencing produced an average of around 250,000 productive templates and under 100,000 productive rearrangements per sample.

The protocol was immunoSEQ multiplex PCR, while the TCRdb copy is restricted to in-frame clones and leaves out a portion. The table lists fewer than 400,000 clones, 67% of them singletons, with just under 6.5% in the top ten. The CDR3 contains 14 residues. In germline, CDR1 is MDHEN, CDR2 SYDVKM. With 10 bases removed from V and 2 bases from J, the gap between germline ends came to 18 bases. This TCR came from a human donor with chronic lymphocytic leukemia. This specimen consisted of PBMCs, obtained after 36 months of ibrutinib treatment. The rearrangement uses TRBV28 and TRBJ2-7; D may be TRBD1 (7 bases). CDR3 in DNA: TGTGCCAACCGCCAGGGGGGACCTCCCTACGAGCAGTACTTC. Encoded protein: CANRQGGPPYEQYF.